The following is a TCR beta chain sequence with its context. What it binds is unknown. The entry originates in a study of beta chain features in type 1 diabetes. The overall study: Examination spanned about 99 million sorted cells from all samples. The study's findings and limits: In every one of the four CD4+ subsets, TCRB CDR3s were moderately but significantly shorter in Type 1 diabetes patients. Among type 1 diabetes patients, VDJ junctions had fewer insertions and more deletions.

Expressed TCRB transcripts were sequenced after all isolated RNA was converted to cDNA. TCRdb's table, derived via immunoSEQ multiplex PCR, lists solely in-frame clones and lacks some. Of 140,000 to 150,000 clones listed, about an eighth are singletons. There are 14 residues in the CDR3. Trimming took 6 bases from V and 8 from J; bases not matched to a gene: 6. Per the germline V gene, CDR1 is MNHNS and CDR2 is SASEGT. Each sorted population was over 95% pure. The specimen sequenced was central memory CD4+ T cells from blood. The V call is TRBV6-1, the J call TRBJ1-5, with TRBD1 matching 11 bases. The sequence derives from a man between 18 and 35 years old with type 1 diabetes. The chain's CDR3 is CASRGQGGRKPQHF. The CDR3, as DNA: TGTGCCAGCAGGGGACAGGGGGGTCGAAAGCCCCAGCATTTT.